A single sample is the source of the 10 T cell receptor beta chains below, sequenced in a study. TCRdb analysed the 5' RACE reads with MiXCR anew, one entry per CDR3 protein. The sample carries approximately 41,000 distinct CDR3 sequences, approximately 31% recorded once. The sequenced sample consisted of memory CD4+ T cells sorted from a lymph node. Specified subset: memory CD4+ T cells, CD4+CD45RO+CD25-. The receptor source for this set is a female donor with breast cancer.

This chain connects TRBV12-3 or TRBV12-4 to TRBJ2-1, with D possibly being TRBD2 (6 bases). The CDR3 loop spans 14 amino acids. V lost 0 bases and J 7 bases, leaving 10 bases between the germline ends. This CDR3 reads CASSLAGGDNEQFF. In DNA, the CDR3 is TGTGCCAGCAGTTTAGCGGGGGGTGATAATGAGCAGTTCTTC.

This clonotype came up a few times. The chain is built from TRBV28 and TRBJ2-1; tentative D call: TRBD2 (6 bases). Trimming cost V 4 bases and J 0 bases, with 19 bases left between them. CDR3 length: 18 amino acids. Germline lookup yields CDR1 MDHEN and CDR2 SYDVKM. The CDR3 protein is CASSYAGWGRSSYNEQFF. The CDR3 nucleotides read TGTGCCAGCAGTTATGCGGGGTGGGGACGGAGCTCCTACAATGAGCAGTTCTTC.

Ten or more counts support this clonotype. V gene TRBV29-1 combines with J gene TRBJ2-1; no reliable D call. With 3 bases removed from V and 0 bases from J, the gap between germline ends came to 9 bases. CDR3 length: 14 amino acids. Germline assignment: CDR1 SQVTM and CDR2 ANQGSEA. CDR3 protein: CSVEGSISYNEQFF. CDR3 in DNA: TGCAGCGTTGAGGGATCGATCTCCTACAATGAGCAGTTCTTC.

This clonotype has only a few counts. The gene calls are TRBV5-1 and TRBJ1-2; D is unresolved. Looked up from germline, CDR1 is SGHRS and CDR2 is YFSETQ. The CDR3 spans 15 residues. Trimming pared 0 bases from V and 0 bases from J, leaving 9 bases between. CDR3 protein: CASSLELTSNYGYTF. In DNA, the CDR3 is TGCGCCAGCAGCTTGGAATTGACCTCTAACTATGGCTACACCTTC.

There are a few counts of this clonotype. V gene TRBV25-1 combines with J gene TRBJ2-7, with 7 nucleotides matching TRBD1. Trimming at V came to 4 bases and at J to 1 base, leaving 1 base not matched to a gene. CDR1 is MGHDK, CDR2 SYGVNS, per germline. This CDR3 contains 13 residues. The CDR3 is CASSGDRSYEQYF. The CDR3 nucleotides are TGTGCCAGCAGTGGGGACAGATCCTACGAGCAGTACTTC.

The chain carries TRBV7-8 and TRBJ2-4; 7 bases are shared with TRBD2. Germline V gives CDR1 SGHVS, CDR2 FQNEAQ. CDR3 length equals 16 residues. V was pared by 4 bases and J by 2 bases, with 8 bases of the junction left unmatched. The CDR3 DNA reads as TGTGCCAGCAGCTCACTGGCGGGGGTTCCCAAAAACATTCAGTACTTC. This gives the protein CASSSLAGVPKNIQYF. Full variable domain (remainder filled in from reference TRBV7-8 and TRBJ2-4): GAGVSQSPRYKVAKRGQDVALRCDPISGHVSLFWYQQALGQGPEFLTYFQNEAQLDKSGLPSDRFFAERPEGSVSTLKIQRTQQEDSAVYLCASSSLAGVPKNIQYFGAGTRLSVL.

This clonotype was seen at least ten times. The chain joins TRBV7-8 to TRBJ2-7, with TRBD2 matching 7 bases. Germline CDR1 is SGHVS and CDR2 is FQNEAQ. The CDR3 is 15 residues long. The V gene end was trimmed by 2 bases and the J gene end by 4 bases; junction bases not matched to a gene: 8. DNA for the CDR3: TGTGCCAGCAGCTTACAGAGGGAGGGTAGTTACGAGCAGTACTTC. Its protein product is CASSLQREGSYEQYF.

In its sample, this clonotype ranks as medium-sized. V is TRBV10-3 and J is TRBJ1-6, with 7 positions matching TRBD1. Germline loops: CDR1 ENHRY, CDR2 SYGVKD. The V segment lost 6 bases and the J segment 0 bases; nucleotides outside the gene matches: 5. The CDR3 is 16 residues long. CDR3 DNA sequence: TGTGCCATCAGAGGGACAGACAGCTCCTATAATTCACCCCTCCACTTT. Translated: CAIRGTDSSYNSPLHF.

This clonotype occurred a few times. V usage is TRBV7-2 and J usage is TRBJ2-5; 8 bases match TRBD2. V trimming: 5 bases; J trimming: 7 bases; junction bases outside the gene matches: 3. Germline V gene data show CDR1 as SGHTA and CDR2 as FQGNSA. The CDR3 is 12 amino acids. The CDR3 DNA reads as TGTGCCAGCAGCCCCGGGGGGGGGACCCAGTACTTC. This codes for CASSPGGGTQYF.

This clonotype was seen a handful of times. The V gene is TRBV18, the J gene TRBJ2-3; a possible D gene is TRBD2 (6 bases). The V end lost 6 bases, the J end lost 0 bases, and 13 bases lay between the germline ends. Germline loops: CDR1 KGHSH, CDR2 LQKENI. The CDR3 has 15 amino acids. CDR3 region: CASSPLRGSTDTQYF. In DNA, the CDR3 is TGTGCCAGCTCCCCCCTTCGGGGGAGCACAGATACGCAGTATTTT.